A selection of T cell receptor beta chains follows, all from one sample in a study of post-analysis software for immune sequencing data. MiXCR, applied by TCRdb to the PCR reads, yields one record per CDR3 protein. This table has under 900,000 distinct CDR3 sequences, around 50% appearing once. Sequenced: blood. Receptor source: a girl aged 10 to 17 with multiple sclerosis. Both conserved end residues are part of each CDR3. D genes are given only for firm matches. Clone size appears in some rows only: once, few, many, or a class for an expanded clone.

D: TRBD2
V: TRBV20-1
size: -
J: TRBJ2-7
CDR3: CSASSGTSGNYEQYF
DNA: TGCAGTGCTAGTTCCGGGACTAGCGGGAACTACGAGCAGTACTTC

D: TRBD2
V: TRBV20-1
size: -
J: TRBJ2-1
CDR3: CSARDFSGRVPPNEQFF
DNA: TGCAGTGCTAGAGATTTTAGCGGGAGGGTTCCTCCCAATGAGCAGTTCTTC

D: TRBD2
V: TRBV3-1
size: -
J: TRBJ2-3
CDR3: CASSQEFPGLAGADTQYF
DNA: TGTGCCAGCAGCCAAGAATTCCCGGGACTAGCGGGAGCAGATACGCAGTATTTT

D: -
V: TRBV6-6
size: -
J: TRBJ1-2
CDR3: CASTFNLLANYGYTF
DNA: TGTGCCAGCACCTTTAACCTATTAGCTAACTATGGCTACACCTTC

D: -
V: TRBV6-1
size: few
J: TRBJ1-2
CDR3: CASSGTLSGGYTF
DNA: TGTGCCAGCAGTGGGACACTTAGCGGTGGCTACACCTTC

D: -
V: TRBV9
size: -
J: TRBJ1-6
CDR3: CASSQYNSPLHF
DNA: TGTGCCAGCAGCCAGTACAATTCACCCCTCCACTTT

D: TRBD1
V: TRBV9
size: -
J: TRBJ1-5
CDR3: CASSNRQGDNQPQHF
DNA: TGTGCCAGCAGCAATAGACAGGGGGATAATCAGCCCCAGCATTTT

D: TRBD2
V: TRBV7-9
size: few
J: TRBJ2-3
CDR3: CASSRTSGMRADTQYF
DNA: TGTGCCAGCAGCCGGACTAGCGGGATGCGAGCGGATACGCAGTATTTT

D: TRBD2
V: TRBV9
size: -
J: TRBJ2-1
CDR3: CASSPLTSLYNEQFF
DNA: TGTGCCAGCAGCCCCTTGACTAGCTTGTACAATGAGCAGTTCTTC

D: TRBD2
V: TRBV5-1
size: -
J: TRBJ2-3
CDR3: CASSSGTSGRDTQYF
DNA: TGCGCCAGCAGCTCTGGGACTAGCGGGAGAGATACGCAGTATTTT

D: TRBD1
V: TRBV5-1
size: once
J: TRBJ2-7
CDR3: CASSLEWGRGQYEQYF
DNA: TGCGCCAGCAGCTTGGAATGGGGCAGGGGGCAGTACGAGCAGTACTTC

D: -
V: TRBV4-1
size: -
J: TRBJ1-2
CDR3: CASSQDGRAYGYTF
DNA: TGCGCCAGCAGCCAAGATGGCAGGGCCTATGGCTACACCTTC

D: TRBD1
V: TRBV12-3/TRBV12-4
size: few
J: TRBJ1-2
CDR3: CASSGTGEANYGYTF
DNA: TGTGCCAGCAGTGGGACAGGGGAAGCTAACTATGGCTACACCTTC

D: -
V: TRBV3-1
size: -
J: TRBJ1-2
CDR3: CASSQGTEYGYTF
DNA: TGTGCCAGCAGCCAAGGGACAGAATATGGCTACACCTTC

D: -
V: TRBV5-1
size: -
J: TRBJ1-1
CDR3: CASKSGGVNTEAFF
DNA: TGCGCCAGCAAAAGCGGGGGAGTTAACACTGAAGCTTTCTTT